Below, 14 T cell receptor beta chains from the same sample are listed, as sequenced in a study of Ad26.COV2.S vaccination and SARS-CoV-2 variants. The method was immunoSEQ multiplex PCR; TCRdb's version includes in-frame clones alone and lacks a portion of them. Of over 350,000 clones listed, roughly nine tenths were seen once; the top ten hold 3% to 3.5%. Sample treatment: 15 to 20 received Ad26.COV2.S at low or high dose, single or two shots; several received placebo; per-sample allocation not given. The investigators took samples on day 63 after the first vaccine or placebo injection. The sequencing used peripheral blood, collected in a trial of Ad26.COV2.S vaccine versus placebo. The receptors were sampled from a person between 18 and 59 years old who received the Ad26.COV2.S COVID-19 vaccine or a placebo.

A word on this clone: At one of its ends the junction is not consistent with the germline gene, which may arise from a read error. V is TRBV18 and J is TRBJ1-6, with 9 bases identical to TRBD1. The CDR3 runs to 15 residues. Germline-derived CDR1 and CDR2 are KGHSH and LQKENI. Here the CDR3 DNA reads TGTGCCAGCTCCCCACGACAGGGGGGCGGGTCACCCCTCCACTTT. It translates to CASSPRQGGGSPLHF.

CDR3 sequence (DNA): TGTGCCAGCAGTGACGGAGGGGCAGACACCGGGGAGCTGTTTTTT. This sequence encodes CASSDGGADTGELFF. The gene calls are TRBV25-1 and TRBJ2-2; a possible D gene is TRBD2 (6 bases). This CDR3 comprises 15 residues. V was shortened by 3 bases and J by 3 bases, with 11 bases between the two germline ends. The germline CDR1 and CDR2 sequences are MGHDK and SYGVNS. The whole variable domain, remainder taken from reference TRBV25-1 and TRBJ2-2, is EADIYQTPRYLVIGTGKKITLECSQTMGHDKMYWYQQDPGMELHLIHYSYGVNSTEKGDLSSESTVSRIRTEHFPLTLESARPSHTSQYLCASSDGGADTGELFFGEGSRLTVL.

V is TRBV10-3 and J is TRBJ1-2; D not resolved. Germline V lookup: CDR1 ENHRY, CDR2 SYGVKD. V was cut by 6 bases and J by 7 bases, with 24 bases left in between. This CDR3 has 16 residues. The CDR3 bases are TGTGCCATCAGACGAGAAGAGGACCAAATGCGGGGTGGCTACACCTTC. It yields the protein CAIRREEDQMRGGYTF.

The chain is built from TRBV6-5 and TRBJ2-1; 8 bases fit TRBD1. The CDR3 is 14 amino acids. Per germline, CDR1 MNHEY and CDR2 SVGAGI. V dropped 7 bases and J dropped 5; count of bases not matched to a gene: 7. CDR3: CASKTGTGDNEQFF. The CDR3 coding sequence is TGTGCCAGCAAAACCGGGACAGGTGACAATGAGCAGTTCTTC.

This clone was counted a few times. The chain joins TRBV27 to TRBJ2-7; D gene uncertain. Germline V gene lookup returns CDR1 MNHEY and CDR2 SMNVEV (reference sequence). The CDR3 is 14 residues long. V gave up 0 bases and J gave up 5 bases, with 11 bases separating them. CDR3 region: CASSLSTFDHEQYF. DNA of the CDR3: TGTGCCAGCAGTTTATCGACATTTGACCACGAGCAGTACTTC.

The V gene is TRBV6-6, the J gene TRBJ1-2; no clear D. V lost 8 bases to trimming and J lost 8 bases, with 9 bases between them. This CDR3 is 10 amino acids long. CDR1 and CDR2 from the germline V gene are MNHNY and SVGAGI (reference sequence). The CDR3 is CASREVGYTF. CDR3 nucleotides: TGTGCCAGCCGGGAAGTCGGCTACACCTTC.

This clone has a single count. The rearrangement joins TRBV15 to TRBJ1-3; D is unclear. With 4 bases removed from V and 1 base from J, the gap between germline ends came to 14 bases. Germline CDR1 and CDR2: LNHNV and YYDKDF (reference sequence). This CDR3 region has 16 residues. CDR3 amino acids: CATSKEEEESGNTIYF. The CDR3 DNA is TGTGCCACCAGCAAAGAGGAGGAGGAATCTGGAAACACCATATATTTT.

This chain uses TRBV4-1 with TRBJ2-7, with D possibly being TRBD1 (6 bases). V gave up 3 bases and J gave up 6 bases, with 15 bases separating them. CDR1 is MGHRA, CDR2 YSYEKL, per germline. This CDR3 comprises 14 residues. DNA of the CDR3: TGCGCCAGCAGCCAGACAACAGGGCATAGCGAGCAGTACTTC. As protein: CASSQTTGHSEQYF.

This clone was detected once. The V and J genes are TRBV5-6 and TRBJ2-3; a weak D match, TRBD2 (5 bases). CDR1 SGHDT and CDR2 YYEEEE come from the germline V gene. V gave up 1 base and J gave up 6 bases, with 9 bases separating them. CDR3 length: 13 residues. CDR3 DNA: TGTGCCAGCAGCTTGTACCCGGGGGATACGCAGTATTTT. Its protein is CASSLYPGDTQYF. The variable domain in full, completed from reference TRBV5-6 and TRBJ2-3, reads DAGVTQSPTHLIKTRGQQVTLRCSPKSGHDTVSWYQQALGQGPQFIFQYYEEEERQRGNFPDRFSGHQFPNYSSELNVNALLLGDSALYLCASSLYPGDTQYFGPGTRLTVL.

This rearrangement joins TRBV7-2 to TRBJ1-6; TRBD1 might be the D (5 bases). Trimming removed 5 bases from V and 9 bases from J, with 17 bases in between. CDR3 length equals 15 residues. The germline V gene encodes CDR1 SGHTA and CDR2 FQGNSA. CDR3 amino acids: CASSPQRRQGSPLHF. In DNA, the CDR3 is TGTGCCAGCAGCCCACAGCGCAGGCAGGGTTCACCCCTCCACTTT.

The genes are TRBV19 and TRBJ2-2, with TRBD2 identical over 8 bases. With 3 bases clipped from V and 4 bases from J, the junction kept 10 bases outside the gene matches. Looked up from germline, CDR1 is LNHDA and CDR2 is SQIVND (reference sequence). The CDR3 spans 17 residues. The CDR3 region is CASSIGSSGVGTGELFF. CDR3 bases: TGTGCCAGTAGTATTGGTAGTAGCGGGGTTGGCACCGGGGAGCTGTTTTTT. Using reference TRBV19 and TRBJ2-2 for the parts outside the CDR3, the full variable domain is DGGITQSPKYLFRKEGQNVTLSCEQNLNHDAMYWYRQDPGQGLRLIYYSQIVNDFQKGDIAEGYSVSREKKESFPLTVTSAQKNPTAFYLCASSIGSSGVGTGELFFGEGSRLTVL.

J is TRBJ1-5 and V is TRBV5-5; 7 bases match TRBD1. After removal of 4 bases from V and 6 bases from J, the junction contained 10 bases not matched to a gene. The germline CDR1 and CDR2 sequences are SGHKS and YYEKEE (reference sequence). This CDR3 region has 15 residues. The CDR3 bases are TGTGCCAGCAGCCCCGACAGGGAGGTTGCTCAGCCCCAGCATTTT. Translated, it gives CASSPDREVAQPQHF.

The chain couples TRBV24-1 to TRBJ1-2; D may be TRBD1 (5 bases). From germline, CDR1 is KGHDR and CDR2 SFDVKD. V gave up 9 bases and J gave up 4 bases, with 8 bases separating them. This CDR3 is 11 amino acids long. CDR3 in amino acids: CATEGVYGYTF. CDR3 DNA: TGTGCCACCGAAGGGGTCTATGGCTACACCTTC.

The chain links TRBV9 to TRBJ2-3, with TRBD2 matching 7 bases. CDR1 and CDR2 from the germline V gene are SGDLS and YYNGEE. This CDR3 comprises 14 residues. The V gene end was trimmed by 4 bases and the J gene end by 2 bases; junction bases not matched to a gene: 4. The CDR3 loop is CASSSREATDTQYF. CDR3 DNA: TGTGCCAGCAGCTCCCGGGAGGCCACAGATACGCAGTATTTT. Supplemented by reference TRBV9 and TRBJ2-3, the full variable domain reads DSGVTQTPKHLITATGQRVTLRCSPRSGDLSVYWYQQSLDQGLQFLIQYYNGEERAKGNILERFSAQQFPDLHSELNLSSLELGDSALYFCASSSREATDTQYFGPGTRLTVL.